The T cell receptor beta chain described here comes from a study of post-analysis software for immune sequencing data (dated by TCRdb to about 2015). Broadly, across the study: Disease courses on record covered relapsing-remitting, secondary progressive and progressive-relapsing multiple sclerosis, though some patients had no subtype annotation. The patient repertoires were set against around eleven previously published healthy control repertoires from donors whose ages ranged from roughly 6 to 27 years. A subset of samples was prepared in parallel using single-end sample barcoding, then pooled and co-amplified after Illumina adapter ligation. Paper-wide results and their limitations: Significantly higher frequencies in patients than in controls were found for roughly 5 TRBV segments, including TRBV5-6, TRBV5-1 and TRBV20-1. When samples were clustered directly using the F measure, samples prepared in the same batch co-clustered strongly, which prompted a batch-effect correction. Significantly lower normalized Chao1 diversity was found in multiple sclerosis patients than in controls, suggesting substantial peripheral T-cell clonal expansion. The control group was slightly older than the multiple sclerosis patient group.

Trimming at the junction amounts to 0 bases on V and 4 bases on J, and the germline ends lie 6 bases apart. From cysteine to phenylalanine, the CDR3 is 13 amino acids long. Just the 39-base CDR3 DNA is kept, in frame starting at base 1. Looking up the germline V gene yields CDR1 SGDLS and CDR2 YYNGEE. This clonotype was picked up a small number of times. The antigen this receptor binds is unknown. The sample holds no much larger clone one base away, and base qualities are not on file. Library construction relied on PCR. Sequencer: Illumina HiSeq 2500. To reduce PCR and sequencing biases, unique molecular identifiers were incorporated into the TCR beta cDNA libraries. Every 1 to 10 million input T cells yielded approximately 500,000 cDNA molecules, meaning each molecule approximated one T cell. The patient libraries were prepared and sequenced using the same protocol as the earlier healthy control dataset. Samples belonging to the same batch were prepared together, multiplexed and sequenced on a shared HiSeq lane. In the authors' own workflow: MIGEC handled the raw barcoded reads, throwing out single-read molecular identifier groups before consensus assembly and CDR3 extraction. VDJtools was used for post-analysis of the clonotype tables, with diversity normalized by down-sampling every dataset to the smallest sample size. In repertoire overlap clustering, CDR3 amino acid sequences, but not nucleotide sequences, were matched to correct batch-related cross-sample contamination. TCRdb took the public reads, trimmed them with fastp at Q25, ran MiXCR for clone calling and kept in-frame beta chains. Each CDR3 protein appears once, grouped with its most common genes and DNA. The V and J calls and clone size come from TCRdb's table, not from the authors' own analysis. This sample comprises fewer than 850,000 distinct CDR3 sequences, roughly 29% of them detected only once. Jointly, the top ten make up more than 0.45% of the sample.

To demonstrate the VDJtools post-analysis software, TCR beta repertoires were profiled from the peripheral blood of some 12 young patients with multiple sclerosis. Multiple sclerosis patients were children and adolescents aged about 6 to 16 years. The receptor was derived from a girl aged 5 to 17 with multiple sclerosis. Sequencing was performed on blood. The receptor chain draws on TRBV9 and TRBJ2-3; the D gene assignment is ambiguous. The CDR3 corresponds to CASSVAPSDTQYF. The nucleotides are TGTGCCAGCAGCGTAGCTCCCTCAGATACGCAGTATTTT.